The TCR beta chain described here comes from a study of blood T cell repertoires in COVID-19 (dated by TCRdb to 2019 to 2021). The study in broad terms: The collaborator samples originated in the United States, Italy and Spain and spanned the acute and convalescent phases of COVID-19. The prospective study material was composed of cDNA or gDNA derived from T cells, B-cell-depleted T cells, or PBMCs. The dataset comprised deeply sampled blood TCRbeta repertoires from subjects exposed to, actively infected with, or recovered from COVID-19. The repertoires were made available in a free public database intended to serve as a resource for research on the immune response to SARS-CoV-2. The samples were drawn from two sources: the first 160 participants of the ongoing ImmuneRACE study, and 950 to 1,500 subjects contributed by 6 global collaborators. Nearly every sample came with metadata listing a de-identified subject ID, COVID-19 status, age in years and sex. Where HLA class I and class II types were available, the types were taken from metadata supplied by the sample provider, not from assay-based typing. The paper's findings and limits, for the study overall: Clinical and demographic metadata were provided uncurated, with the amount varying by source and participant.

As for this clone: Its antigen target is currently unknown. Base-call qualities are not available, and no considerably larger clone is one nucleotide away.

CDR1 MDHEN and CDR2 SYDVKM are derived from the germline V gene. CDR3 length: 15 amino acids, cysteine to phenylalanine. The kept DNA is CDR3 alone, 45 bases in frame from the first base. Clipping removes 1 base from V and 5 bases from J, with 3 as the unmatched junction base count. TCRbeta CDR3 regions were amplified from genomic DNA using the immunoSEQ Assay, a bias-controlled multiplex PCR. In the paper's pipeline: The number of nucleated cells in each sample was estimated by amplification of reference gene primers within the assay. Sequence reads were collapsed and filtered to measure the absolute abundance of every unique TCRbeta CDR3 rearrangement. For each sample, productive Simpson clonality was calculated as the square root of Simpson's diversity index across productive rearrangements. TCRdb retrieved this table from immuneACCESS and kept in-frame rearrangements only. Not all clones are present; in checked studies, unresolved V genes account for under half, and no reason is known for the remainder. Clone size and V and J calls were adopted from that table, with D and trimming inferred from the DNA. The sample data list approximately 160,000 clones, and 84% of these were observed just once. Jointly, the top ten make up 12% to 15% of the sample.

Whole blood was collected in K2EDTA tubes by collaborating institutions according to the institutions' own protocols. For TCRbeta analysis, collaborators shipped samples as frozen whole blood, isolated PBMCs, or DNA extracted from either of those sample types. The chain was built from TRBV28 and TRBJ1-3; TRBD1 lines up with 9 middle nucleotides. Source material: peripheral blood. The origin of this receptor is a man aged 18 to 30 with active or convalescent COVID-19. The CDR3 in this case is CASSLLGTGRNTIYF. The DNA sequence is as follows: TGTGCCAGCAGTTTATTGGGGACAGGGAGAAACACCATATATTTT. With all but the CDR3 taken from the reference TRBV28 and TRBJ1-3 genes, the full variable domain is: DVKVTQSSRYLVKRTGEKVFLECVQDMDHENMFWYRQDPGLGLRLIYFSYDVKMKEKGDIPEGYSVSREKKERFSLILESASTNQTSMYLCASSLLGTGRNTIYFGEGSWLTVV.